The rows below give T cell receptor beta chains drawn from one sample of a study of shared clonotypes between healthy human individuals. Profiled with immunoSEQ multiplex PCR; TCRdb holds only in-frame clones, not every one. Here the sample spans 450,000 to 600,000 clones, about 80% being singletons. Sequences were obtained from PBMCs. All receptors come from a woman between 40 and 50 years old in good health. Some clones in this sample may be carry-over from other donors' samples. The conserved cysteine and the conserved F or W are not part of the CDR3 here.

V	J	CDR3
TRBV2	TRBJ2-2	ASRGGLAGAPGELF
TRBV30	TRBJ1-3	AWGEGNAGNTIY
TRBV7-9	TRBJ2-5	ASSRGAGPQETQY
TRBV19	TRBJ1-1	ASSIVTGLGTEAF
TRBV9	TRBJ2-5	ASSVGPSRETQY
TRBV5-5	TRBJ2-3	ASSVQGGSATDTQY
TRBV28	TRBJ2-3	ASRAPHRGDTQY
TRBV4-2	TRBJ2-3	ASSPGGRNTDTQY
TRBV4-3	TRBJ2-7	ASSQKPGRGGEQY
TRBV29-1	TRBJ2-5	SVRQGSRGYQETQY
TRBV7-2	TRBJ1-1	ASSFDYSEAF
TRBV6-5	TRBJ1-1	ASSYEGAGTEAF
TRBV4-1	TRBJ2-7	ASSQPTDRFYEQY
TRBV29-1	TRBJ1-1	SVEGGYTEAF
TRBV7-6	TRBJ2-7	ASSLQEDYEQY
TRBV6-1	TRBJ2-1	ASSTRTSGINEQF
TRBV2	TRBJ2-1	ASSPDQSSYNEQF
TRBV4-2	TRBJ1-5	ASSPRDRGPNQPQH
TRBV4-2	TRBJ2-1	ASSQAGRGQGNEQF
TRBV5-1	TRBJ2-7	ASSGTTGGYEQY
TRBV28	TRBJ2-2	ASRQVPGELF
TRBV4-3	TRBJ2-2	ASRWTSGSDTGELF
TRBV19	TRBJ2-6	ASSLYTGSGANVLT
TRBV5-1	TRBJ2-1	ASKDDGSSNEQF
TRBV6-1	TRBJ1-2	ASSNLQGAGGYT
TRBV7-2	TRBJ2-7	ASSRRGYYEQY
TRBV2	TRBJ2-5	AGRAGETQY
TRBV7-8	TRBJ1-5	ASSLALRYNQPQH
TRBV9	TRBJ2-2	ASSARSAGGANTGELF
TRBV11-1	TRBJ2-7	ASSLGLDSYEQY
TRBV27	TRBJ1-1	ASSYRRGDTEAF
TRBV6-6	TRBJ1-1	ASSRALGALTEAF
TRBV19	TRBJ1-1	ASSWNRHTEAF
TRBV5-1	TRBJ1-1	ASSLDSAGKAF
TRBV6-5	TRBJ2-6	ASSSGVSGANVLT
TRBV5-1	TRBJ2-1	ASSYSGTGLTEQF
TRBV19	TRBJ1-5	ASSIQETSNQPQH
TRBV7-3	TRBJ2-7	ASSVGTSPSYEQY
TRBV19	TRBJ2-1	ASSIGGLARNEQF
TRBV4-1	TRBJ1-5	ASSLGSGGTNQPQH
TRBV6-1	TRBJ2-2	ASTWTGTNTGELF
TRBV19	TRBJ1-5	ASSVDRDQPQH
TRBV7-8	TRBJ2-5	ASSLGGSETQY
TRBV6-1	TRBJ1-5	ASSEGRGAYQPQH
TRBV6-5	TRBJ2-7	ASSYRSKLEQY
TRBV7-9	TRBJ2-7	ASSPSDRLSAEQY
TRBV30	TRBJ2-1	AWSATPGLVPPRKF
TRBV4-1	TRBJ2-6	ASSQGTGQGVVVISGANVLT
TRBV2	TRBJ2-3	ASRTSPSDHGQY
TRBV19	TRBJ2-1	ASSIAAVTYNEQF
TRBV7-6	TRBJ2-2	ASSLGRTDKNTGELF
TRBV27	TRBJ1-2	ASSLSGSYGYT
TRBV7-2	TRBJ1-2	ASSLHTSSYGYT
TRBV7-8	TRBJ2-5	ASSLYQAGLPYQETQY
TRBV7-8	TRBJ2-2	ASSPGLQRGGELF